This TCR beta chain came from a study of shared clonotypes between healthy human individuals. Study conclusions and caveats: It was expected that sequencing depth would affect clonotype sharing among donors. The genetic and exposure-history diversity represented was limited by few donors.

Assay: immunoSEQ multiplex PCR; the TCRdb copy retains only in-frame clones and omits some. The table has some 2.4 million clones, 93% seen once. Concerning this clone itself: Antigen specificity is unknown.

The CDR3 has 15 residues. Germline CDR1 reads MNHEY; CDR2 reads SVGAGI. V lost 2 bases and J 6 bases, leaving 14 bases between the germline ends. The sample was naive CD4+ T cells from PBMCs. The subset was: CD45RA+ positively selected. This TCR was sampled from a man between 18 and 35 years old in good health. Some clones in this sample may be carry-over from other donors' samples. The chain couples TRBV6-5 to TRBJ1-5; D perhaps matches TRBD1 (6 bases). CDR3 bases: TGTGCCAGCAGTTACCGAAGGGGGATCGGTCAGCCCCAGCATTTT. This translates into CASSYRRGIGQPQHF.